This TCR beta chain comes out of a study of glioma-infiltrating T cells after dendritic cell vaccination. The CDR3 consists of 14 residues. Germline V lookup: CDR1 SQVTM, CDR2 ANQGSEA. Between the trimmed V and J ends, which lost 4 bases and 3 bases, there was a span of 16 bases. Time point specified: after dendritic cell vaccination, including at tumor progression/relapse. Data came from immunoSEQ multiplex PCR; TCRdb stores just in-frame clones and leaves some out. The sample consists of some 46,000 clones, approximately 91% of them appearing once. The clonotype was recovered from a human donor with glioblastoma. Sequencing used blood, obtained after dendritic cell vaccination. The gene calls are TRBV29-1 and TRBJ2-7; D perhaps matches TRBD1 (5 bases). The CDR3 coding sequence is TGCAGCGTTGTTCCCCAGGGCGTACTCTACGAGCAGTACTTC. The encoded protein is CSVVPQGVLYEQYF.